The 11 T cell receptor beta chains below come from one sample, sequenced in a study of cytomegalovirus exposure and HLA in healthy donors (dated by TCRdb to about 2017). Library preparation used the immunoSEQ multiplex PCR assay. For the multiplex PCR, a mixture combining 60 forward primers for TCR Vbeta segments and 13 reverse primers for TCR Jbeta segments was used. In its TCRdb copy, this immuneACCESS table keeps in-frame sequences only and misses some clones. Where compared with another copy, unresolved V genes explain less than half of these, and the others have no known cause. The sample table lists some 120,000 clones, over 60% of them with a count of one. The top ten clonotypes cover 6.3% of the sample. Sequenced material: PBMCs. Receptors originate from a woman in her 40s in good health and CMV-seronegative.

The chain uses TRBV6-1 and TRBJ2-7; TRBD1 matches at 10 bases. V shed 7 bases, J shed 7 bases, and the junction held 13 bases outside the gene matches. CDR1 and CDR2 (germline): MNHNS, SASEGT. CDR3 length: 15 amino acids. In DNA, the CDR3 is TGTGCCAGCAACTCTCGGACAGGGGGTTCAATTGAGCAGTACTTC. It translates to CASNSRTGGSIEQYF.

A few counts support this clone. The chain joins TRBV5-5 to TRBJ2-5, with TRBD1 matching 8 bases. The V and J ends lost 4 bases and 9 bases, in that order; junction bases with no gene match: 8. Germline V gene lookup returns CDR1 SGHKS and CDR2 YYEKEE (reference sequence). The length of the CDR3 is 13 residues. The CDR3 is CASSQDRVGPQYF. The CDR3 nucleotides read TGTGCCAGCAGCCAGGACAGGGTTGGGCCCCAGTACTTC.

The chain employs TRBV7-9 and TRBJ2-3; D may be TRBD1 (5 bases). CDR3 length: 14 amino acids. Germline loops: CDR1 SEHNR, CDR2 FQNEAQ (reference sequence). V was shortened by 0 bases and J by 11 bases, with 15 bases between the two germline ends. CDR3 protein: CASSLAGAEKRQYF. The DNA for the CDR3 is TGTGCCAGCAGCTTAGCTGGGGCCGAGAAGAGGCAGTATTTT.

The rearrangement links TRBV5-5 to TRBJ1-5; 8 bases line up with TRBD1. Germline assignment: CDR1 SGHKS and CDR2 YYEKEE (reference sequence). Trimming took 4 bases from V and 6 from J; bases not matched to a gene: 3. The CDR3 has 13 amino acids. CDR3 sequence (DNA): TGTGCCAGCAGCACCAGGGGGCCTCAGCCCCAGCATTTT. It is translated as CASSTRGPQPQHF.

The table lists this clone with a count of one. The rearrangement joins TRBV2 to TRBJ2-5; 8 bases line up with TRBD2. Losses at the gene ends were 7 bases for V and 2 bases for J; bases not matched to a gene: 3. The CDR3 runs 13 residues. Germline V lookup: CDR1 SNHLY, CDR2 FYNNEI. CDR3 bases: TGTGCCAGCACGGGAGGGTGGCAAGAGACCCAGTACTTC. It encodes CASTGGWQETQYF.

This chain joins TRBV4-1 and TRBJ2-4, with D unresolved. V lost 0 bases and J 0 bases, leaving 9 bases between the germline ends. CDR1 MGHRA and CDR2 YSYEKL come from the germline V gene. The CDR3 is 16 residues long. CDR3 nucleotide sequence: TGCGCCAGCAGCCAAGATCCTTTCCTAGCCAAAAACATTCAGTACTTC. It encodes CASSQDPFLAKNIQYF.

J is TRBJ2-7 and V is TRBV4-1; D unresolved. CDR3 length: 14 amino acids. In germline, CDR1 is MGHRA, CDR2 YSYEKL. Between the trimmed V and J ends, which lost 0 bases and 0 bases, there was a span of 6 bases. The CDR3 protein is CASSQDFSSYEQYF. The CDR3 region has the DNA TGCGCCAGCAGCCAAGATTTCAGCTCCTACGAGCAGTACTTC.

For this clone: Here the CDR3 omits its conserved ending phenylalanine or tryptophan, so a read error is the likely source. The V gene is TRBV28, the J gene TRBJ1-2; TRBD1 aligns across 9 bases. The germline CDR1 and CDR2 sequences are MDHEN and SYDVKM. J gave up 4 bases and V 4 bases, and 4 bases lay outside the gene matches. This CDR3 has 14 amino acids. CDR3 in amino acids: CASSSTGGSYGYTL. The CDR3 coding sequence is TGTGCCAGCAGTTCGACAGGGGGAAGCTATGGCTACACCCTC.

This chain links TRBV7-3 with TRBJ2-7; a weak D match, TRBD1 (6 bases). The germline V and J ends were trimmed by 11 bases and 0 bases, with 17 bases remaining between them. There are 14 residues in the CDR3. CDR1 SGHTA and CDR2 FQGTGA come from the germline V gene. CDR3 protein: CAGDRSLSSYEQYF. CDR3 DNA: TGTGCCGGCGACAGGTCGCTCAGCTCCTACGAGCAGTACTTC.

J is TRBJ2-4 and V is TRBV5-4; D perhaps matches TRBD2 (7 bases). CDR1 and CDR2 (germline): SGHNT, YYREEE (reference sequence). The CDR3 spans 16 residues. Trimming took 1 base from V and 7 from J, leaving 18 bases between them. CDR3: CASSLKGGGPINIQYF. The DNA of the CDR3 is TGTGCCAGCAGCTTGAAGGGGGGAGGGCCTATCAACATTCAGTACTTC.

This clone came up a few times. The gene calls are TRBV6-5 and TRBJ1-1; D is unresolved. Looked up from germline, CDR1 is MNHEY and CDR2 is SVGAGI. This CDR3 spans 13 amino acids. V lost 5 bases and J lost 1, with 8 bases in between. CDR3 loop: CASSEHRNTEAFF. Written as DNA, the CDR3 is TGTGCCAGCAGTGAGCACAGGAACACTGAAGCTTTCTTT.